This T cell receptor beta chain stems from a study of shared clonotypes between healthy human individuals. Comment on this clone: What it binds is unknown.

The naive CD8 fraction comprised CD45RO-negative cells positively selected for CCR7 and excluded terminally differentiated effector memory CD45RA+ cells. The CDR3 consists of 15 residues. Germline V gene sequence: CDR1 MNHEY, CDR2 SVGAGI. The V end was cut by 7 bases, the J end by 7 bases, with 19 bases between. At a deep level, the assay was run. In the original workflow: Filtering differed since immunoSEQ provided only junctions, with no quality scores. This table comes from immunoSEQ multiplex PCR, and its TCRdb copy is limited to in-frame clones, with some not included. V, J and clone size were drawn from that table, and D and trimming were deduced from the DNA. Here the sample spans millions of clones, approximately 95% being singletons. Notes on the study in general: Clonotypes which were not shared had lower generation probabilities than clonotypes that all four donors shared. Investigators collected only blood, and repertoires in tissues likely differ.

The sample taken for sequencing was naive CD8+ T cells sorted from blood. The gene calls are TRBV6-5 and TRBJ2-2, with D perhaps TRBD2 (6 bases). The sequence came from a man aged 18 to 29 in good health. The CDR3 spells CASTPRLDLGGELFF. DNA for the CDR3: TGTGCCAGCACCCCGAGACTAGATTTGGGCGGGGAGCTGTTTTTT.